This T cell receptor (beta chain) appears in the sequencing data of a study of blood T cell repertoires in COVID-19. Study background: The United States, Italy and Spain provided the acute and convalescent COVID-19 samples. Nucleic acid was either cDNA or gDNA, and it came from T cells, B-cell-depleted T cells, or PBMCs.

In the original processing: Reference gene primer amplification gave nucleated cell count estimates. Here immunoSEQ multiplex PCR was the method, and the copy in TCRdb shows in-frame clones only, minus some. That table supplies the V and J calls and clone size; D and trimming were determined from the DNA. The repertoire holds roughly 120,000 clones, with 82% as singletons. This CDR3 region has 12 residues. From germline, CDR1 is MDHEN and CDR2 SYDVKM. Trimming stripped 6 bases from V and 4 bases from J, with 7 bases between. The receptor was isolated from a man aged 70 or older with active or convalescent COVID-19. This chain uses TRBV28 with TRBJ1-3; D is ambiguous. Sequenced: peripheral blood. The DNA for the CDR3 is TGTGCCAGCAGAATTACAGGAAACACCATATATTTT. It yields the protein CASRITGNTIYF.